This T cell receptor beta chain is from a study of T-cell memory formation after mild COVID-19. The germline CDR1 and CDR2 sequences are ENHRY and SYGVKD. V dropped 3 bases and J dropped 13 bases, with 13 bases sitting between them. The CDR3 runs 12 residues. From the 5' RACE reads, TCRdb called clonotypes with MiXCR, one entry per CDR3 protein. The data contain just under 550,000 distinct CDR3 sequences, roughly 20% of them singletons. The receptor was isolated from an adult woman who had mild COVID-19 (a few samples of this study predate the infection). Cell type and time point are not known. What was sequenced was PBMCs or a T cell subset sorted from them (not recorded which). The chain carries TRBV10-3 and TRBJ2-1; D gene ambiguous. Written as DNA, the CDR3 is TGTGCCATCAGTGAAAGTGACTCCGAACAGTTCTTC. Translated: CAISESDSEQFF.